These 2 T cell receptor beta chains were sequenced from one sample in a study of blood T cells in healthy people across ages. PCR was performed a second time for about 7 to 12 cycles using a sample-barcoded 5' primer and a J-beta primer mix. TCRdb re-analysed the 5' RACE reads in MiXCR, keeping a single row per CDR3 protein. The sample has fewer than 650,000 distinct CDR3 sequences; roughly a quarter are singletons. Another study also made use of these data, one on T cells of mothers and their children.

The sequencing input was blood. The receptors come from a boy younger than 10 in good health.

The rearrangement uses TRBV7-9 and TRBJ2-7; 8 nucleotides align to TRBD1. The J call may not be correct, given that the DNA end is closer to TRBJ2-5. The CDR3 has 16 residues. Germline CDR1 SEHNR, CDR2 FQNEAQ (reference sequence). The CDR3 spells CASSSDRDGIQETQYF. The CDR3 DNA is TGTGCCAGCAGCTCGGACAGGGATGGGATCCAAGAGACCCAGTACTTC.

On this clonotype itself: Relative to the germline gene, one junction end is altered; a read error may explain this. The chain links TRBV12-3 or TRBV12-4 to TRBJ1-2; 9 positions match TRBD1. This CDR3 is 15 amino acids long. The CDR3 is CASTLTGGINYGHTF. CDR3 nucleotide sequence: TGTGCCAGCACCCTCACAGGGGGCATAAACTATGGCCACACCTTC.